Shown below are 6 T cell receptor beta chains from a single sample sequenced in a study of vaccination and CD4 T cells after COVID-19. With the Oncomine TCR Beta short-read assay, DNA from cultured CD4+ T cells was sequenced. MiXCR, run by TCRdb on the PCR reads, gives a single entry per CDR3 protein. The table has 4,000 to 5,000 distinct CDR3 sequences, about 19% seen once; the top ten hold roughly 15%. Treatment described: roughly 10-day PBMC culture with coronavirus spike peptide pools or control peptides (ViraFEST assay). Their antigens remain unidentified. The sample consisted of CD4+ T cells from blood, cultured in vitro. The receptors originated from a human donor who had recovered from COVID-19.

The chain combines TRBV6-2 or TRBV6-3 with TRBJ2-3; possibly TRBD1 or TRBD2 for D (5 bases each). Per germline, CDR1 MNHEY and CDR2 SVGEGT. This CDR3 is 14 amino acids long. V lost 7 bases, J lost 0 bases, and 11 bases lay in between. DNA of the CDR3: TGTGCCAGCATTAGAGGGGTTAGCACAGATACGCAGTATTTT. This gives the protein CASIRGVSTDTQYF.

This clonotype was seen only a few times. The chain uses TRBV12-3 or TRBV12-4 and TRBJ1-1; possible D gene TRBD1, 6 bases. This CDR3 comprises 15 residues. Trimming cost V 4 bases and J 6 bases, with 18 bases left between them. The CDR3 bases are TGTGCCAGCAGTTCCCACGACAGGTGGGGGCCTGAAGCTTTCTTT. Translating gives CASSSHDRWGPEAFF.

This clonotype has a handful of counts. The chain has TRBV11-2 and TRBJ1-4; D is perhaps TRBD1 (5 bases). CDR1 is SGHAT, CDR2 FQNNGV, per germline. There are 14 residues in the CDR3. Trimming shortened V by 5 bases and J by 8 bases, and 15 bases separated the two germline ends. The CDR3 is CASSHRSPGEKLFF. The CDR3 nucleotides are TGTGCCAGCAGCCACAGGTCTCCAGGGGAAAAACTGTTTTTT.

This clonotype has more than one count but fewer than ten. The J gene is TRBJ2-3, the V gene TRBV5-4, with TRBD2 identical over 12 bases. After removal of 1 base from V and 2 bases from J, the junction contained 11 bases not matched to a gene. This CDR3 comprises 19 residues. The germline V gene encodes CDR1 SGHNT and CDR2 YYREEE (reference sequence). CDR3 DNA sequence: TGTGCCAGCAGCTTGTCAGGGCTAGCGGGGGGGCCCGTCACAGATACGCAGTATTTT. Translation gives CASSLSGLAGGPVTDTQYF. The full variable domain, in which reference TRBV5-4 and TRBJ2-3 provide the parts outside the CDR3, is ETGVTQSPTHLIKTRGQQVTLRCSSQSGHNTVSWYQQALGQGPQFIFQYYREEENGRGNFPPRFSGLQFPNYSSELNVNALELDDSALYLCASSLSGLAGGPVTDTQYFGPGTRLTVL.

A few counts support this clonotype. V is TRBV6-1 and J is TRBJ2-5; 8 bases are a match to TRBD2. Germline trimming cut 9 bases from V and 3 bases from J; bases unmatched to any gene: 9. The CDR3 has 14 amino acids. The V gene's germline CDR1 is MNHNS and CDR2 SASEGT. CDR3 DNA sequence: TGTGCCAGTCGTGGTCGGGGGGGCGAAGAGACCCAGTACTTC. This sequence encodes CASRGRGGEETQYF.

The V call is TRBV10-3, the J call TRBJ2-3, with 16 bases that match TRBD2. Losses at the gene ends were 7 bases for V and 1 base for J; bases not matched to a gene: 8. Germline loops: CDR1 ENHRY, CDR2 SYGVKD. The CDR3 loop spans 18 amino acids. CDR3 sequence (DNA): TGTGCCATCAATACGGGACTAGCGGGGGGGCCCCGCACAGATACGCAGTATTTT. Its translation: CAINTGLAGGPRTDTQYF.